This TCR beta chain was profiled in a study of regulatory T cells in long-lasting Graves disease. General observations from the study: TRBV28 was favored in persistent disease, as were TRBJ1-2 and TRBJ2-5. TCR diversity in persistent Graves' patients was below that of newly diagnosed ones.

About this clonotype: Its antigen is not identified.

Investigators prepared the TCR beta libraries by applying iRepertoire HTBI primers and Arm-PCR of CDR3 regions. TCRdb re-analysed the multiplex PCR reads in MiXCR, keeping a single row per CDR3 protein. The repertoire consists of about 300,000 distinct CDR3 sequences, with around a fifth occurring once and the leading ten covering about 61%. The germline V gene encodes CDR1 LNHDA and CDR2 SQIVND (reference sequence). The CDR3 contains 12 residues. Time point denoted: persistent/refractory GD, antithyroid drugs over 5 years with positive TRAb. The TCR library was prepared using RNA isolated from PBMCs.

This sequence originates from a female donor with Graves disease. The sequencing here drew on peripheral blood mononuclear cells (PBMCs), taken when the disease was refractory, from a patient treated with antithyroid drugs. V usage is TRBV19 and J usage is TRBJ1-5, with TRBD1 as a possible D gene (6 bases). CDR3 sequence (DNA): TGTGGTGGGGGCGCAGGCAATCAGCCCCAGCATTTT. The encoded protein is CGGGAGNQPQHF.